A selection of T cell receptor beta chains follows, all from one sample in a study of cytomegalovirus exposure and HLA in healthy donors. TCRdb keeps only in-frame clones here, not all; method: immunoSEQ multiplex PCR. Among under 90,000 clones listed, approximately 78% were seen once. The sequenced sample was PBMCs. Receptor source: a man aged 40-50 years in good health and CMV-seronegative. Each CDR3 is given without its conserved first and last residue.

V gene: TRBV5-4; CDR3 protein: ASSGTTSGDTQY
V gene: TRBV5-1; CDR3 protein: ASSYQGLGYGYT
V gene: TRBV6-5; CDR3 protein: ASKMTVNQETQY
V gene: TRBV7-3; CDR3 protein: ASSLTGTGEETQY
V gene: TRBV7-3; CDR3 protein: ASSLGASGVTDTQY
V gene: TRBV12-5; CDR3 protein: ASGSRRSVGAETQY
V gene: TRBV30; CDR3 protein: AWSGMGQFNEKLF
V gene: TRBV28; CDR3 protein: ASGDTGTGETEAF
V gene: TRBV27; CDR3 protein: ACRRAGTFYEQY
V gene: TRBV28; CDR3 protein: ASTIAGGTDTQY
V gene: TRBV9; CDR3 protein: ASSSFDTEAF
V gene: TRBV10-3; CDR3 protein: ATGPDLADTQY
V gene: TRBV6-5; CDR3 protein: ASSSVSVSNTEAF
V gene: TRBV27; CDR3 protein: ASQTGYNEQF
V gene: TRBV6-4; CDR3 protein: ASSEANTGELF
V gene: TRBV28; CDR3 protein: ASSPLVVGQGTEAF
V gene: TRBV2; CDR3 protein: ASSESVEYT
V gene: TRBV27; CDR3 protein: ASSLWGVGTDTQY
V gene: TRBV7-9; CDR3 protein: ACGTGGVYGYT
V gene: TRBV5-1; CDR3 protein: ASSSQTGALNTEAF
V gene: TRBV5-4; CDR3 protein: ASSQIDRLGNSPLH
V gene: TRBV11-2; CDR3 protein: ASSLNFRGTYEQY
V gene: TRBV5-1; CDR3 protein: ASSLEGSTNEKLF
V gene: TRBV7-3; CDR3 protein: ASSLTPGTSAFGRNEQF
V gene: TRBV7-2; CDR3 protein: ASSLVGQGNTEAF
V gene: TRBV7-9; CDR3 protein: ASSLGQFYGYT
V gene: TRBV7-2; CDR3 protein: ASSLKAGTAYNEQF